This TCR beta chain was documented in a study of blood T cell repertoires in COVID-19. After removal of 6 bases from V and 5 bases from J, the junction contained 14 bases not matched to a gene. The germline V gene has CDR1 LNHDA and CDR2 SQIVND (reference sequence). The CDR3 is made up of 18 amino acids. Using immunoSEQ multiplex PCR, the repertoire was profiled, and TCRdb retains in-frame clones only, with some absent. The sample carries approximately 310,000 clones, 85% recorded once. Sequenced input: PBMCs or T cells enriched from blood (not recorded which). V usage is TRBV19 and J usage is TRBJ2-1; TRBD2 agrees at 12 bases. This clonotype was obtained from a woman in her twenties or thirties who had been exposed to COVID-19. The CDR3 DNA sequence: TGTGCCAGTAGGACAGCCCCCGCGACTAGCGGGAGAAACAATGAGCAGTTCTTC. Translation: CASRTAPATSGRNNEQFF.